Included here is one T cell receptor beta chain sequence, with context. Its cognate antigen is unknown. This sample stems from a study of cytomegalovirus exposure and HLA in healthy donors. Study results and caveats: Reports described diagnosis of cytomegalovirus status by the classifier as highly specific and sensitive.

The CDR3 extends over 14 amino acids. Trimming took off 1 base at V and 6 bases at J, with 13 bases between the two ends. Per germline, CDR1 SGHTA and CDR2 FQGNSA. The PCR employed 60 Vbeta primers together with 13 Jbeta primers. The method was immunoSEQ multiplex PCR; TCRdb's version includes in-frame clones alone and lacks a portion of them. The sample yields over 150,000 clones, around 75% seen once. The clonotype comes from a male donor in good health and CMV-seronegative. Sequenced sample: PBMCs. This chain links TRBV7-2 with TRBJ2-7; D is possibly TRBD2 (7 bases). DNA of the CDR3: TGTGCCAGCAGCTTAGGCGGGGGCTTCGGCGAGCAGTACTTC. This sequence encodes CASSLGGGFGEQYF.